These T cell receptor beta chains were read from a single sample in a study of blood T cell repertoires in COVID-19. Repertoires were generated with immunoSEQ multiplex PCR, while TCRdb's copy carries only in-frame clones and drops some. The sample lists 120,000 or so clones, around 88% occurring once. The sample comprised peripheral blood. The receptors stem from an elderly man with active or convalescent COVID-19. Each CDR3 is given without its conserved first and last residue. Rows may omit the clone size; those that give it use once, few, many or a size class.

TRBJ2-5,TRBV5-4,NA,ASSAGQQGWGETQY
TRBJ1-1,TRBV27,NA,ASSLSRDRNTEAF
TRBJ2-7,TRBV24-1,few,ATSDLWQGPYEQY
TRBJ2-2,TRBV5-5,NA,ASSLGQGANTGELF
TRBJ1-6,TRBV25-1,NA,ASSDPGTGGYSPLH
TRBJ1-5,TRBV3-1/TRBV3-2,NA,ASSGPGGNQPQH
TRBJ1-5,TRBV9,NA,ASSVEGQLNQPQH
TRBJ2-7,TRBV28,NA,ASRIRGGSSYEQY
TRBJ2-7,TRBV4-1,many,ASSQDDDTTYEQY
TRBJ1-1,TRBV18,NA,ASSPVREGTEAF
TRBJ1-3,TRBV9,NA,ASSVGGQGLNTIY
TRBJ2-7,TRBV21-1,once,ASSNTPRPLAGVHEQY
TRBJ1-1,TRBV29-1,NA,SVAQGNTEAF
TRBJ2-2,TRBV12-3/TRBV12-4,few,ASERVNTGELF
TRBJ2-1,TRBV21-1,NA,ASIRGLAGNNEQF
TRBJ1-1,TRBV2,NA,ASSARLTGRGAEAF
TRBJ1-4,TRBV7-9,few,ASRSGEKLF
TRBJ1-5,TRBV19,few,ASSRGQGGQPQH
TRBJ2-6,TRBV4-1,NA,ASSQDRGMAGANVLT
TRBJ2-5,TRBV28,few,ASSSLAGGAETQY
TRBJ2-6,TRBV2,NA,ASSEATSGANVLT
TRBJ2-7,TRBV19,NA,ASSTPTSGTYEQY
TRBJ2-7,TRBV10-3,NA,ASRGTDSYEQY
TRBJ1-1,TRBV19,NA,ASSIWQGGIAEAF
TRBJ2-4,TRBV7-9,NA,ASSSDTKNIQY
TRBJ2-6,TRBV5-4,NA,ASSLAKTRSSGANVLT
TRBJ1-2,TRBV5-1,NA,ASSGGGSTNYGYT
TRBJ2-2,TRBV19,NA,ASSKRTGTGELF
TRBJ2-7,TRBV27,few,ASSLSLAGEQY
TRBJ1-2,TRBV4-3,NA,ASSQDRGQGALGYT
TRBJ1-6,TRBV5-4,NA,ASSSTGTGNSPLH
TRBJ1-2,TRBV29-1,NA,SGHRTGDGYT
TRBJ1-6,TRBV21-1,once,ARIDVQGCSSYNSPLH
TRBJ2-5,TRBV18,once,ASSPGTGVGETQY
TRBJ2-1,TRBV7-2,NA,ASSLGWAGGHNEQF
TRBJ2-2,TRBV7-3,once,ASSLSGGPPTGELF
TRBJ2-1,TRBV29-1,NA,SVWIIGASDEQF
TRBJ1-6,TRBV3-1/TRBV3-2,once,ASSPDRVRSPLH
TRBJ2-5,TRBV6-2/TRBV6-3,NA,ASSWADSQLY
TRBJ1-4,TRBV11-3,NA,ASSQTLARAANEKLF
TRBJ1-4,TRBV5-1,NA,ASSLRDRDSGKLF
TRBJ2-1,TRBV11-2,NA,ASSRLAGGTDEQF
TRBJ1-2,TRBV4-3,NA,ASSEEKDRGYYGYT
TRBJ2-3,TRBV28,NA,ASRGTGISTDTQY
TRBJ1-2,TRBV5-1,few,ASSLNGMRYGYT
TRBJ2-3,TRBV6-2/TRBV6-3,NA,ASSYSTGVAGATDTQY
TRBJ2-5,TRBV3-1/TRBV3-2,once,ASSPGTSGHPQETQY
TRBJ2-7,TRBV7-2,NA,ASSSRTGESYEQY
TRBJ1-1,TRBV5-1,NA,ASSLGQLVNTEAF
TRBJ2-7,TRBV18,NA,ASSPLSGNHEQY
TRBJ2-3,TRBV6-1,NA,ASSDGWGGTDTQY
TRBJ2-3,TRBV2,NA,ASSVREGLAVPTDTQY